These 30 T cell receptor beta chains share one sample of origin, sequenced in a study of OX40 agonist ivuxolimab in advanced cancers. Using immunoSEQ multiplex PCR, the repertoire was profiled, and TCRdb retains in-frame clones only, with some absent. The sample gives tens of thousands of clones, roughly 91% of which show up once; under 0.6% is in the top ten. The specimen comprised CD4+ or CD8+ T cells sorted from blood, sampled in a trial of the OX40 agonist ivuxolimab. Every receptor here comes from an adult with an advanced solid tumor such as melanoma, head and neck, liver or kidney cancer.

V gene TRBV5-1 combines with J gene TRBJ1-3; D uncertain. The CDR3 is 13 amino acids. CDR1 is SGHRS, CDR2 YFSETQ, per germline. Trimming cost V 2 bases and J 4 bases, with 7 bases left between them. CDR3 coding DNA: TGCGCCAGCAGCTTAGCCCTAGGAAACACCATATATTTT. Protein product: CASSLALGNTIYF.

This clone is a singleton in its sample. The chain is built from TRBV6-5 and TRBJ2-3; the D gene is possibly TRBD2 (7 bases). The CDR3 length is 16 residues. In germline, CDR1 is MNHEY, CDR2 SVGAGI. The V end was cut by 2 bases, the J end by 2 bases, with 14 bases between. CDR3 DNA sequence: TGTGCCAGCAGTTACAGTGCGGGGGCAAACACAGATACGCAGTATTTT. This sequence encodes CASSYSAGANTDTQYF.

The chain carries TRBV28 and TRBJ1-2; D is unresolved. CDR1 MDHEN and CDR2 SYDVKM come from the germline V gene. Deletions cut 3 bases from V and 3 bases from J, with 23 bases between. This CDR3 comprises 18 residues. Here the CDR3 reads CASSFQKAADQADYGYTF. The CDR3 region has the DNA TGTGCCAGCAGTTTCCAGAAGGCCGCGGACCAAGCGGACTATGGCTACACCTTC.

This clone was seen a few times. As DNA, the CDR3 is TGTGCCAGCTCCCAGTCGAGGACAGGCGACGAGCAGTACTTC. This codes for CASSQSRTGDEQYF. The J gene is TRBJ2-7, the V gene TRBV18; 7 bases align to TRBD1. The J segment lost 5 bases and the V segment lost 6 bases, leaving 10 bases of the junction unmatched. In germline, CDR1 is KGHSH, CDR2 LQKENI. The CDR3 consists of 14 residues. The full variable domain, in which reference TRBV18 and TRBJ2-7 provide the parts outside the CDR3, is NAGVMQNPRHLVRRRGQEARLRCSPMKGHSHVYWYRQLPEEGLKFMVYLQKENIIDESGMPKERFSAEFPKEGPSILRIQQVVRGDSAAYFCASSQSRTGDEQYFGPGTRLTVT.

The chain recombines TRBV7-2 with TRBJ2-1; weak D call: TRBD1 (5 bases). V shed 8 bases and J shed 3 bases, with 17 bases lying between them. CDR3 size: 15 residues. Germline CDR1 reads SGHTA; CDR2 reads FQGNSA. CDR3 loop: CASGMRTRVYNEQFF. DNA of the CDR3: TGTGCCAGCGGGATGCGGACACGGGTCTACAATGAGCAGTTCTTC.

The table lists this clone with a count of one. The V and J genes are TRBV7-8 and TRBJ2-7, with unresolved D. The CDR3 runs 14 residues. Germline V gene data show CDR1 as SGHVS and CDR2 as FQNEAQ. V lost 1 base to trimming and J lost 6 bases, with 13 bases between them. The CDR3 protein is CASSLGTASGEQYF. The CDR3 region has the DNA TGTGCCAGCAGCTTAGGAACAGCCTCCGGCGAGCAGTACTTC. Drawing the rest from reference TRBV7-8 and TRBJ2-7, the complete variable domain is GAGVSQSPRYKVAKRGQDVALRCDPISGHVSLFWYQQALGQGPEFLTYFQNEAQLDKSGLPSDRFFAERPEGSVSTLKIQRTQQEDSAVYLCASSLGTASGEQYFGPGTRLTVT.

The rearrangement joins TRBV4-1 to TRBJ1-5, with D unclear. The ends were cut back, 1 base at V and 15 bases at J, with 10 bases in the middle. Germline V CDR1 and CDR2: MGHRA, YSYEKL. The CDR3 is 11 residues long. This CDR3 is CASSQGRRLHF. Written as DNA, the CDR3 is TGCGCCAGCAGCCAAGGGCGACGGTTGCATTTT.

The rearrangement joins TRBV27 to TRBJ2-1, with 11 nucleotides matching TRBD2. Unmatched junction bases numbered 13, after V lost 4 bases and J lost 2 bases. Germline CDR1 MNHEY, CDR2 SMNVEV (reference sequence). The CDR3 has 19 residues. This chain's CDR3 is CASSSGLAAGLTTYNEQFF. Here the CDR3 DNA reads TGTGCCAGCAGTTCGGGACTAGCGGCGGGCCTTACTACCTACAATGAGCAGTTCTTC.

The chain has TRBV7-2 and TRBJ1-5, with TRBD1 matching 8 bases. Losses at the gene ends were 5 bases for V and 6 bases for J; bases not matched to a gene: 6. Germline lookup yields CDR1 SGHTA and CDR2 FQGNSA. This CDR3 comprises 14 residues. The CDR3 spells CASSRLGQGQPQHF. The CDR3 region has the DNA TGTGCCAGCAGCCGACTCGGACAGGGTCAGCCCCAGCATTTT.

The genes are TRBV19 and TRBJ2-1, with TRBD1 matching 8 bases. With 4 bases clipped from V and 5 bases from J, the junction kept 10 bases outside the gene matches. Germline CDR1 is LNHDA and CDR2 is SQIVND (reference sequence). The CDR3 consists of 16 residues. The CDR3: CASSKKGTGINNEQFF. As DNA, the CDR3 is TGTGCCAGTAGTAAGAAAGGGACAGGAATAAACAATGAGCAGTTCTTC.

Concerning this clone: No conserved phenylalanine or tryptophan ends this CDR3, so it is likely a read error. CDR3 amino acids: CASSGAMTGPYNSPLHL. The DNA for the CDR3 is TGTGCCAGCAGCGGTGCAATGACAGGCCCCTATAATTCACCCCTCCACCTT. This chain joins TRBV11-3 and TRBJ1-6; tentative D call: TRBD1 (6 bases). The CDR3 loop spans 17 amino acids. The V and J ends lost 5 bases and 2 bases respectively, with 16 bases between them. CDR1 and CDR2 from the germline V gene are SGHNT and YENEEA.

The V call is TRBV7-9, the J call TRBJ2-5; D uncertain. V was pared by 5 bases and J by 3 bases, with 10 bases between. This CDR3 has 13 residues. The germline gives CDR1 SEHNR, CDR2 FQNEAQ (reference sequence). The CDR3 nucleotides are TGTGCCAGCAGCACTGACAATGAAGAGACCCAGTACTTC. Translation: CASSTDNEETQYF.

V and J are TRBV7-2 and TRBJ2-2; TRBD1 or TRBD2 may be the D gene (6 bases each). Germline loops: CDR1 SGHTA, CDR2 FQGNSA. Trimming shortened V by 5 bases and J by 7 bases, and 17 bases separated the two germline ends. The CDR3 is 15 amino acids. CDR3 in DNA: TGTGCCAGCAGCCCACCGGGGGCTTTGGGCGGGGAGCTGTTTTTT. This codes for CASSPPGALGGELFF.

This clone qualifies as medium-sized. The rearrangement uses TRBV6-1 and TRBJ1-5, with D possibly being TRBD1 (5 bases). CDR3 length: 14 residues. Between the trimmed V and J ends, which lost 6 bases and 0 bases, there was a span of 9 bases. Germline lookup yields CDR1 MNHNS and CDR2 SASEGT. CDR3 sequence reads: CASSPGDSNQPQHF. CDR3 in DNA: TGTGCCAGCAGCCCGGGGGATAGCAATCAGCCCCAGCATTTT.

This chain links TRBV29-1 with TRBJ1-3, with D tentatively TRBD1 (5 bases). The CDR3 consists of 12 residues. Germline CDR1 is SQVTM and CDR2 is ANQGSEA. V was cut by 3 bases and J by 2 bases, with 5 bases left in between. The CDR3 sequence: CSVETAGNTIYF. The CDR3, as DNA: TGCAGCGTTGAGACAGCTGGAAACACCATATATTTT.

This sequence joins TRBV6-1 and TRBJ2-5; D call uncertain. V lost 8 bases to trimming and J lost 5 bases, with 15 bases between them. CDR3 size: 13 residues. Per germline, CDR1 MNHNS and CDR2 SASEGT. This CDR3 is CASSTSIGETQYF. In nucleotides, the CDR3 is TGTGCCAGCTCCACCTCTATCGGGGAGACCCAGTACTTC.

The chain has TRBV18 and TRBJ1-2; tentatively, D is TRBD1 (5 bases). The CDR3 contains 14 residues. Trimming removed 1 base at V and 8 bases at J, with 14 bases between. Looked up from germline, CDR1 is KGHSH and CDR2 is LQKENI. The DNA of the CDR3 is TGTGCCAGCTCACCACGGTCTGACGGGGGGGGCTACACCTTC. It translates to CASSPRSDGGGYTF. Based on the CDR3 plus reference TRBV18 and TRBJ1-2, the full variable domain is NAGVMQNPRHLVRRRGQEARLRCSPMKGHSHVYWYRQLPEEGLKFMVYLQKENIIDESGMPKERFSAEFPKEGPSILRIQQVVRGDSAAYFCASSPRSDGGGYTFGSGTRLTVV.

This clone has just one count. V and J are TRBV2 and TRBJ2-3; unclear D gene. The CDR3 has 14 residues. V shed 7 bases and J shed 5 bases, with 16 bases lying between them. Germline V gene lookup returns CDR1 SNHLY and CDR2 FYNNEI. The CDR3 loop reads CASIPGTTKDTQYF. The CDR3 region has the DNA TGTGCCAGCATACCCGGCACCACCAAAGATACGCAGTATTTT.

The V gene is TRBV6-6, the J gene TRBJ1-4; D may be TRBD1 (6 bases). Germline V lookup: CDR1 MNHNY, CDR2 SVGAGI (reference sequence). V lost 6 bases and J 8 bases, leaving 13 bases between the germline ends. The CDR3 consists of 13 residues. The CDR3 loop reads CASSTGGTEKLFF. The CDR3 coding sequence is TGTGCCAGCAGCACCGGGGGGACAGAAAAACTGTTTTTT.

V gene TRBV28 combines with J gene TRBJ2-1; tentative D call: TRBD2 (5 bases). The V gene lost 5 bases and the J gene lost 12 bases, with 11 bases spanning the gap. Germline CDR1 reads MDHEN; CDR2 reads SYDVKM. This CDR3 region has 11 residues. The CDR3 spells CASSPWGVQFF. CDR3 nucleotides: TGTGCCAGCAGTCCCTGGGGAGTGCAGTTCTTC.

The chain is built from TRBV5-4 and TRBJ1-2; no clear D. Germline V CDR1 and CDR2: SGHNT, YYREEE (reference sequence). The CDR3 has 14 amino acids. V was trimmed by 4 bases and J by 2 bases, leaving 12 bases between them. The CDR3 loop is CASSRALQNYGYTF. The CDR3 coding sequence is TGTGCCAGCAGCCGGGCCTTGCAAAACTATGGCTACACCTTC.

The chain's CDR3 is CASSLIRVEQYF. The CDR3 DNA is TGTGCCAGCAGCTTAATCCGGGTCGAGCAGTACTTC. The genes are TRBV7-2 and TRBJ2-7; D not resolved. Looked up from germline, CDR1 is SGHTA and CDR2 is FQGNSA. V was clipped by 2 bases and J by 6 bases, with 8 bases between them. The CDR3 length is 12 residues. Together with reference TRBV7-2 and TRBJ2-7, the CDR3 gives the full variable domain: GAGVSQSPSNKVTEKGKDVELRCDPISGHTALYWYRQSLGQGLEFLIYFQGNSAPDKSGLPSDRFSAERTGGSVSTLTIQRTQQEDSAVYLCASSLIRVEQYFGPGTRLTVT.

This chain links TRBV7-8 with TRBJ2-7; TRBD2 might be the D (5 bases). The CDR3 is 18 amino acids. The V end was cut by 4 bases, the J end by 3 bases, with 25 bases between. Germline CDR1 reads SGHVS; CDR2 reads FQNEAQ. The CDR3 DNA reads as TGTGCCAGCAGCTCGACCCCAATCGTGCGGGCGCCTGGCTACGAGCAGTACTTC. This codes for CASSSTPIVRAPGYEQYF.

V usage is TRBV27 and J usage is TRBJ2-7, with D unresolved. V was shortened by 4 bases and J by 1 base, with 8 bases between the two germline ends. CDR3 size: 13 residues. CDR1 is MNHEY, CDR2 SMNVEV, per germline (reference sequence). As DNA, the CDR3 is TGTGCCAGCAGTTCCCAATGGTCCTACGAGCAGTACTTC. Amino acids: CASSSQWSYEQYF.

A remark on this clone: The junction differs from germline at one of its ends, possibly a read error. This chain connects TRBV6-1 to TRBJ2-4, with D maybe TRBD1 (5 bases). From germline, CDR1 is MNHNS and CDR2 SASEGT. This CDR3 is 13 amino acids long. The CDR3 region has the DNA TGTGCCAGCAGTGGGCGCTTGCCGAGACAGTTGGACTTC. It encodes CASSGRLPRQLDF.

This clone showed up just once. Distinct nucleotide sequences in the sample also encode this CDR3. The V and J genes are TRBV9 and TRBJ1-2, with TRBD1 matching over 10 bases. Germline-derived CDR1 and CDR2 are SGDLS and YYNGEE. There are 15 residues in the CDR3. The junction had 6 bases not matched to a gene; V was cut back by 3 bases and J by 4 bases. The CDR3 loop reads CASSATGGLAYGYTF. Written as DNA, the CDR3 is TGTGCCAGCAGCGCGACAGGGGGCCTGGCCTATGGCTACACCTTC.

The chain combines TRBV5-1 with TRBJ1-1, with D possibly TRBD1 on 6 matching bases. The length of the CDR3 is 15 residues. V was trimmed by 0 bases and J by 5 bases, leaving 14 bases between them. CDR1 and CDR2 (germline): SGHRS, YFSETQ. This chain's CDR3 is CASSLGAGARTEAFF. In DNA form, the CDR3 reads TGCGCCAGCAGCTTGGGGGCGGGGGCCCGTACTGAAGCTTTCTTT.

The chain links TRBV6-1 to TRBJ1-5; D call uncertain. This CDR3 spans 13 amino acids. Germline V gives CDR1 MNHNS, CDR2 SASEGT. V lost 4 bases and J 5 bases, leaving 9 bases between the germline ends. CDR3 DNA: TGTGCCAGCAGTGGGGAAAGAGATCAGCCCCAGCATTTT. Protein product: CASSGERDQPQHF.

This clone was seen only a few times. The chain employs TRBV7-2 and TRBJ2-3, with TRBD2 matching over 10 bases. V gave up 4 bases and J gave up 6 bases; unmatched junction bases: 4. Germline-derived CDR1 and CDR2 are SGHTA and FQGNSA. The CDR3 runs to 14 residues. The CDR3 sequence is CASSSLTSGDTQYF. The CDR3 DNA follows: TGTGCCAGCAGCTCTCTGACTAGCGGGGATACGCAGTATTTT. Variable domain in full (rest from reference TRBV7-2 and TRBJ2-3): GAGVSQSPSNKVTEKGKDVELRCDPISGHTALYWYRQSLGQGLEFLIYFQGNSAPDKSGLPSDRFSAERTGGSVSTLTIQRTQQEDSAVYLCASSSLTSGDTQYFGPGTRLTVL.

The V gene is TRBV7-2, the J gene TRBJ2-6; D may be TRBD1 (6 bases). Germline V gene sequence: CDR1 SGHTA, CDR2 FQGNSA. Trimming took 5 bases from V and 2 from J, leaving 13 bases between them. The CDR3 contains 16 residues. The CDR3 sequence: CASSLQGFAGANVLTF. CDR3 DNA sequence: TGTGCCAGCAGCCTACAGGGTTTTGCTGGGGCCAACGTCCTGACTTTC.